The TCR beta chain under discussion was sequenced for a study of blood T cells in healthy people across ages (dated by TCRdb to 2013 to 2016). Background on the whole study: In model experiments, template switching captured about one uniquely barcoded TCR beta cDNA molecule for every two T cells. To track age-related changes in TCR beta repertoire diversity, the study relied on deep sequencing normalized with unique cDNA molecular identifiers. Four age groups were formed from the donors: young (average approximately 16 years), middle-aged (approximately 39), aged (more than 55) and long-lived (approximately 78). Donors of different ages were randomly distributed across sequencing lanes to avoid experimental bias. Using the same blood draw, the study looked at two additional independent replicas of 1 million unique cDNA reads for two donors, one aged 18 to 30 and the other aged 80 or older. What the work shows at the level of the full study, not this receptor alone: Because donor CMV infection status was unknown, age-related changes in expanded clonotypes were potentially confounded. Observed TCR beta diversity per million T cells fell roughly linearly with age, and a significant reduction was already apparent by age around 40. The percentage of naive T cells measured by flow cytometry correlated strongly with observed TCR beta diversity. Since profiling was done on bulk unsorted PBMCs, naive and antigen-experienced compartments could not be conclusively compared. Compared with the aged group, the long-lived group had more naive CD4+ T cells, fewer expanded clones and increased TCR diversity, a pattern suggesting age selection. Total diversity estimates from one million sequenced T cells were considered lower bounds and underestimates.

Receptor amplification or capture employed 5' RACE. Sequencing was carried out with an Illumina HiSeq 2500. A second roughly 7 to 12 cycle PCR used a sample-barcoded 5' primer and a J-beta primer mix. Each TCR beta cDNA molecule received a unique molecular identifier from a template-switch 5' adaptor carrying 12 random nucleotides. Each sample yielded at least 2.5 million CDR3-containing paired-end reads. First-strand cDNA was synthesized from all RNA with the Mint cDNA synthesis kit, primed by a TRBC-specific oligonucleotide. All cDNA was treated with uracil-DNA glycosylase and then went through a first 18-cycle PCR with the universal primers M1SS and BC2_uni_R. Per the authors' processing: For normalization, 1 million high-quality reads, each with a distinct molecular identifier, were randomly selected from each sample. Reads with shared molecular identifiers were discarded instead of being binned into consensus sequences. MiTCR, with a Q25 quality threshold and the strictest error-elimination algorithm, was used for CDR3 identification, clonotype clustering and error correction. Lower-bound total TCR beta diversity was estimated with a nonparametric unseen species model using Euler transformation. TCRdb reanalyzed the raw reads on its own, using fastp at Q25 for trimming and MiXCR for clone calling, and kept in-frame beta chains. Rows are combined by CDR3 protein, so each entry shows the most common genes and DNA. TCRdb assigned the V and J calls; the authors' analysis was not used. The sample contains some 1,500,000 distinct CDR3 sequences, roughly two fifths of them found a single time. The top ten constitute about 4% of the sample.

The 39 donors, aged about 6 to 95 years, were systemically healthy Caucasian individuals from Russia. Each donor gave roughly 9 milliliters of peripheral blood, drawn into EDTA-treated Vacutainer tubes. Ficoll-Paque density-gradient centrifugation was used to isolate PBMCs, with at least 6.5 million obtained per sample. Total RNA was extracted from PBMCs with Trizol reagent, with at least 5 micrograms obtained per sample. For every donor, flow cytometry on a PBMC aliquot measured the percentage of naive CD45RAhigh/CD27high T cells. From its cysteine to its phenylalanine, the CDR3 spans 13 amino acids. The entry retains the CDR3 DNA only, 39 bases that are in frame from base 1. V and J are truncated by 11 bases and 5 bases respectively, leaving an intervening sequence of 13 bases. The germline V gene gives CDR1 as SGHAT and CDR2 as FQNNGV. Note on this clonotype: There is no known antigen for this receptor. Per-base qualities were not stored, and no clone one base away is much larger.

This TCR derives from a woman aged 18-29 years in good health. Sequenced input: blood. The rearrangement joined TRBV11-2 to TRBJ1-6, with the D gene uncertain. The CDR3: CAAGDTNNSPLHF. The sequenced DNA: TGTGCCGCCGGTGACACCAATAATTCACCCCTCCACTTT.